This T cell receptor (beta chain) was retrieved from a study of blood T cell repertoires in COVID-19. Whole-study context: Acute and convalescent COVID-19 samples came from the United States, Italy and Spain.

From germline, CDR1 is KGHSH and CDR2 LQKENI. The CDR3 is 14 amino acids. V was shortened by 3 bases and J by 5 bases, with 14 bases between the two germline ends. Assay used: immunoSEQ multiplex PCR; TCRdb lists only in-frame clones, some missing. The data contain about 190,000 clones, roughly 77% of them singletons. Participant-given clinical history determined each cohort assignment. The sample comprised PBMCs or T cells enriched from blood (not recorded which). The chain is built from TRBV18 and TRBJ2-7; possible D gene TRBD1, 6 bases. The sequence derives from a woman between 50 and 59 years old with acute COVID-19. This CDR3 is CASSPTGLINEQYV. CDR3 bases: TGTGCCAGCTCACCTACAGGGTTGATAAACGAGCAGTACGTC.